The rows below give T cell receptor beta chains drawn from one sample of a study of blood T cell repertoires in COVID-19. Sequencing used immunoSEQ multiplex PCR; TCRdb keeps in-frame clones, though not all of them. The sample includes 200,000 to 250,000 clones, about 90% seen only once; the top ten take over 0.75%. Sequencing was carried out using PBMCs or T cells enriched from blood (not recorded which). The receptors derive from a man in his forties or fifties who had been exposed to COVID-19. The CDR3 runs from the conserved cysteine through the conserved F or W. The D gene is left open where the match is weak. The size field is filled for only some rows; it gives once, few, many or a size class.

j_gene,abundance,len,d_gene,v_gene,CDR3aa,CDR3nt
TRBJ2-1,-,17,TRBD2,TRBV5-1,CASSLVRAGATYNEQFF,TGCGCCAGCAGCTTGGTAAGGGCGGGAGCCACCTACAATGAGCAGTTCTTC
TRBJ2-5,-,13,-,TRBV5-6,CASSLPSTQVQYF,TGTGCCAGCAGCTTGCCGTCCACTCAGGTCCAGTACTTC
TRBJ2-3,once,18,TRBD2,TRBV6-1,CASSEKLAGGPGTDTQYF,TGTGCCAGCAGTGAAAAGCTAGCGGGAGGCCCGGGAACAGATACGCAGTATTTT
TRBJ2-1,-,15,TRBD2,TRBV9,CASSVTSGLYNEQFF,TGTGCCAGCAGTGTAACTAGCGGGCTCTACAATGAGCAGTTCTTC
TRBJ1-2,-,13,-,TRBV10-2,CASSPDSNYGYTF,TGCGCCAGCAGCCCCGACAGTAACTATGGCTACACCTTC
TRBJ2-7,-,15,TRBD1,TRBV2,CASSVGWTGAYEQYF,TGTGCCAGCAGTGTAGGTTGGACAGGGGCCTACGAGCAGTACTTC
TRBJ2-1,-,14,-,TRBV5-8,CASSLEGSYNEQFF,TGTGCCAGCAGCTTGGAGGGGTCCTACAATGAGCAGTTCTTC
TRBJ1-2,-,12,-,TRBV30,CAWSPSRYGYTF,TGTGCCTGGAGTCCCTCCCGCTATGGCTACACCTTC
TRBJ1-5,-,18,TRBD1,TRBV7-3,CASSPIGQGRLGNQPQHF,TGTGCCAGCAGCCCTATCGGACAGGGACGATTAGGGAATCAGCCCCAGCATTTT
TRBJ2-2,-,15,TRBD2,TRBV19,CASFRGRALAGELFF,TGTGCCAGTTTTCGCGGGAGGGCATTGGCCGGGGAGCTGTTTTTT
TRBJ1-2,-,15,TRBD1,TRBV28,CASMAIYDRGHGYTF,TGTGCCAGCATGGCCATTTATGACAGGGGCCATGGCTACACCTTC
TRBJ2-1,few,12,TRBD2,TRBV6-5,CASSNTRTSEFF,TGTGCCAGCAGTAACACCCGGACTAGCGAGTTCTTC
TRBJ1-5,-,17,-,TRBV2,CASRGDSSTYSNQPQHF,TGTGCCAGCAGGGGGGACTCTTCAACCTATAGCAATCAGCCCCAGCATTTT